The 18 T cell receptor beta chains listed next were all sequenced from one sample in a study of cytomegalovirus exposure and HLA in healthy donors. Both 60 Vbeta primers and 13 Jbeta primers went into the PCR. Assay used: immunoSEQ multiplex PCR; TCRdb lists only in-frame clones, some missing. The top ten clones hold under 10% of a sample with more than 75,000 clones, roughly 72% of them seen once. Sequenced: PBMCs. These receptors were obtained from a man aged 35-49 years in good health and CMV-seropositive.

This chain connects TRBV7-2 to TRBJ2-7; 10 bases map to TRBD1. Germline V lookup: CDR1 SGHTA, CDR2 FQGNSA. J gave up 8 bases and V 1 base, and 11 bases lay outside the gene matches. The CDR3 is 16 amino acids. The CDR3 is CASSLVRDRGRGKQYF. The CDR3, as DNA: TGTGCCAGCAGCTTAGTCCGGGACAGGGGAAGAGGCAAGCAGTACTTC.

This chain uses TRBV2 with TRBJ2-7; TRBD1 matches at 7 bases. Germline V gene sequence: CDR1 SNHLY, CDR2 FYNNEI. The CDR3 is 13 amino acids. J was trimmed by 3 bases and V by 8 bases; bases with no gene match: 7. The CDR3 nucleotides read TGTGCCAGCGAATTACAGGGGAACTACGAGCAGTACTTC. This gives the protein CASELQGNYEQYF. Variable domain in full (rest from reference TRBV2 and TRBJ2-7): EPEVTQTPSHQVTQMGQEVILRCVPISNHLYFYWYRQILGQKVEFLVSFYNNEISEKSEIFDDQFSVERPDGSNFTLKIRSTKLEDSAMYFCASELQGNYEQYFGPGTRLTVT.

The gene calls are TRBV30 and TRBJ2-2; weak D call: TRBD2 (5 bases). CDR1 is GTSNPN and CDR2 is SVGIG in the germline V gene (reference sequence). V was clipped by 2 bases and J by 6 bases, with 7 bases between them. This CDR3 spans 12 amino acids. This CDR3 reads CAWSPGAGELFF. In nucleotides, the CDR3 is TGTGCCTGGAGTCCCGGGGCCGGGGAGCTGTTTTTT.

The genes are TRBV6-5 and TRBJ1-2; 10 bases are a match to TRBD1. Germline loops: CDR1 MNHEY, CDR2 SVGAGI. The CDR3 sequence is 14 residues long. The V segment lost 6 bases and the J segment 7 bases; nucleotides outside the gene matches: 8. The CDR3 DNA sequence: TGTGCCAGCAGCGGTGGACAGGGGGGTTCTGGCTACACCTTC. It is translated as CASSGGQGGSGYTF.

This clone was recorded once. The V gene is TRBV11-3, the J gene TRBJ2-3; 7 nucleotides match TRBD2. V trimming: 6 bases; J trimming: 3 bases; junction bases outside the gene matches: 3. The CDR3 contains 13 residues. The germline gives CDR1 SGHNT, CDR2 YENEEA. CDR3 nucleotides: TGTGCCAGCAGTCATAGCGGGACAGATACGCAGTATTTT. Translated: CASSHSGTDTQYF.

The rearrangement links TRBV7-9 to TRBJ1-4, with D tentatively TRBD1 (5 bases). Germline CDR1 SEHNR, CDR2 FQNEAQ (reference sequence). The V end was cut by 5 bases, the J end by 0 bases, with 13 bases between. This CDR3 is 16 amino acids long. The CDR3 here is CASSPTQGATNEKLFF. CDR3 coding DNA: TGTGCCAGCAGCCCGACTCAGGGTGCAACTAATGAAAAACTGTTTTTT.

The rearrangement uses TRBV2 and TRBJ1-2; maybe TRBD1 (6 bases). The CDR3 contains 13 residues. V was cut by 4 bases and J by 3 bases, with 9 bases left in between. Germline V CDR1 and CDR2: SNHLY, FYNNEI. The CDR3 spells CASSGQADYGYTF. DNA for the CDR3: TGTGCCAGCAGTGGACAGGCAGACTATGGCTACACCTTC.

The chain combines TRBV5-5 with TRBJ2-2; D call uncertain. The CDR3 contains 14 residues. Germline V gives CDR1 SGHKS, CDR2 YYEKEE (reference sequence). The V and J ends lost 6 bases and 3 bases respectively, with 12 bases between them. The CDR3 DNA reads as TGTGCCAGCAACCCGGTTATTGACACCGGGGAGCTGTTTTTT. Translated: CASNPVIDTGELFF.

The chain is built from TRBV25-1 and TRBJ1-1, with TRBD1 as a possible D gene (5 bases). Germline CDR1 is MGHDK and CDR2 is SYGVNS. This CDR3 has 13 amino acids. Trimming cost V 7 bases and J 0 bases, with 9 bases left between them. In DNA, the CDR3 is TGTGCCAGCATGCGGGGGATGAACACTGAAGCTTTCTTT. Its protein product is CASMRGMNTEAFF.

This clone occurred once. This chain connects TRBV2 to TRBJ2-7; TRBD2 aligns across 9 bases. Germline CDR1 SNHLY, CDR2 FYNNEI. There are 14 residues in the CDR3. V shed 8 bases, J shed 2 bases, and the junction held 7 bases outside the gene matches. The CDR3 bases are TGTGCCAGCCGAGGGCGGGAGGGCCCCTACGAGCAGTACTTC. This gives the protein CASRGREGPYEQYF.

The V gene is TRBV10-3, the J gene TRBJ2-7; D perhaps matches TRBD2 (6 bases). CDR1 and CDR2 (germline): ENHRY, SYGVKD. Trimming shortened V by 0 bases and J by 3 bases, and 9 bases separated the two germline ends. The CDR3 sequence is 14 residues long. CDR3 bases: TGTGCCATCAGTGAGTCGCGGGGAAGCTACGAGCAGTACTTC. Translation: CAISESRGSYEQYF.

This chain connects TRBV28 to TRBJ1-5; tentatively, D is TRBD1 (5 bases). CDR3 length: 14 residues. The V gene lost 8 bases and the J gene lost 0 bases, with 11 bases spanning the gap. CDR1 is MDHEN, CDR2 SYDVKM, per germline. Written as DNA, the CDR3 is TGTGCCAGCCATGCCGGGGGTAGCAATCAGCCCCAGCATTTT. Encoded protein: CASHAGGSNQPQHF.

This clone appeared a few times. The chain is built from TRBV6-5 and TRBJ2-7, with a weak D call TRBD1 (6 bases). The germline V and J ends were trimmed by 5 bases and 4 bases, with 9 bases remaining between them. Germline assignment: CDR1 MNHEY and CDR2 SVGAGI. This CDR3 comprises 12 residues. CDR3 DNA: TGTGCCAGCAGTCAGGGACATTACGAGCAGTACTTC. It is translated as CASSQGHYEQYF.

The rearrangement joins TRBV6-1 to TRBJ2-3; TRBD1 is a possible D gene (5 bases). Trimming removed 4 bases at V and 3 bases at J, with 29 bases between. Germline CDR1 is MNHNS and CDR2 is SASEGT. The CDR3 runs 20 residues. The CDR3 is CASSAQDPFLYNIGTDTQYF. The CDR3 DNA reads as TGTGCCAGCAGTGCACAGGACCCTTTTCTCTATAACATAGGGACAGATACGCAGTATTTT.

This clone was counted between two and nine times. CDR3 bases: TGCGCCAGCAGCCAAGCGGGCCCGGGGGGGACTCACAATGAGCAGTTCTTC. Its translation: CASSQAGPGGTHNEQFF. The chain employs TRBV4-3 and TRBJ2-1; 8 positions agree with TRBD2. The germline CDR1 and CDR2 sequences are LGHNA and YSLEER. This CDR3 is 17 amino acids long. Trimming removed 1 base from V and 5 bases from J; junction bases left unmatched: 10.

Only one count was recorded for this clone. This sequence joins TRBV27 and TRBJ2-5, with a tentative D call TRBD1 (6 bases). The V gene's germline CDR1 is MNHEY and CDR2 SMNVEV (reference sequence). This CDR3 is 13 amino acids long. V lost 4 bases and J lost 4, with 10 bases in between. CDR3 nucleotide sequence: TGTGCCAGCAGTTCAGGGGTCCCAGAGACCCAGTACTTC. Protein product: CASSSGVPETQYF.

The DNA for the CDR3 is TGTGCCAGTAGTATAGACCTTACTCACGGTTCACCCCTCCACTTT. Translating it yields CASSIDLTHGSPLHF. The chain uses TRBV19 and TRBJ1-6; no reliable D call. Germline V gene data show CDR1 as LNHDA and CDR2 as SQIVND (reference sequence). The V and J ends lost 0 bases and 9 bases respectively, with 12 bases between them. This CDR3 is 15 amino acids long.

V is TRBV28 and J is TRBJ1-2; D may be TRBD1 (5 bases). This CDR3 has 14 amino acids. V lost 8 bases and J 0 bases, leaving 13 bases between the germline ends. Per the germline V gene, CDR1 is MDHEN and CDR2 is SYDVKM. CDR3 sequence (DNA): TGTGCCAGCTCGGACACCACATCTAACTATGGCTACACCTTC. It encodes CASSDTTSNYGYTF.